The sequence of this T cell receptor beta chain was determined in a study of PD-1 blockade in classical Hodgkin lymphoma. Whole-study results and caveats: The causes of the repertoire differences, possibly disease activity or prior therapy, remain undefined. At baseline, newly diagnosed patients reportedly showed less TCR diversity than healthy donors.

TCRdb's copy holds only in-frame clones and misses some; the assay was immunoSEQ multiplex PCR. The table has approximately 90,000 clones, about 83% seen once. Stated time point: cycle 4 day 1 (C4D1), after about 6 weeks of nivolumab. The patients all showed relapse after autologous stem cell transplantation, while their brentuximab vedotin exposure varied. This clone was seen only a few times. Its specificity is not known. Specimen: peripheral blood mononuclear cells (PBMCs), collected before the fourth cycle of nivolumab. The sequence was obtained from a human donor with classical Hodgkin lymphoma.

The CDR3 loop is CASSLEVGELFF. The DNA for the CDR3 is TGTGCCAGCAGCTTAGAAGTCGGGGAGCTGTTTTTT. The J gene is TRBJ2-2, the V gene TRBV7-9; D is uncertain. Trimming stripped 1 base from V and 7 bases from J, with 4 bases between. Per germline, CDR1 SEHNR and CDR2 FQNEAQ (reference sequence). This CDR3 region has 12 residues.